This section outlines one T cell receptor (beta chain) sequence together with its context. CDR3 length: 15 residues. J was trimmed by 4 bases and V by 3 bases; bases with no gene match: 5. Germline CDR1 and CDR2: MNHNS and SASEGT. This entry belongs to a study of T-cell reconstitution after alpha-beta-depleted transplantation in children. The TCRbeta library incorporated unique molecular identifiers. TCRdb analysed the PCR reads with MiXCR anew, one entry per CDR3 protein. Here the sample spans over 200,000 distinct CDR3 sequences, around 9.6% being singletons. This TCR was recovered from a human donor who donated a stem cell graft to a child with acute lymphoblastic leukemia. The sample in question was PBMCs from the stem cell graft donor, obtained from the stem cell graft. This chain joins TRBV6-1 and TRBJ2-7, with 11 bases aligning to TRBD2. This chain's CDR3 is CASSELAGGPYEQYF. In DNA, the CDR3 is TGTGCCAGCAGTGAGCTAGCGGGGGGCCCATACGAGCAGTACTTC.